A selection of T cell receptor beta chains follows, all from one sample in a study of CD8 T cells in ankylosing spondylitis. Each CDR3 protein gets one entry after TCRdb re-called the 5' RACE reads with MiXCR. The sample carries some 150,000 distinct CDR3 sequences, over 10% recorded once. Sequencing was performed on blood, either unsorted or a sorted T cell fraction (not recorded which). The receptors were sampled from a female donor with ankylosing spondylitis or in good health (not recorded which). The CDR3 runs from the conserved cysteine through the conserved F or W. Fields, in order: J gene, V gene, D gene, clone size, CDR3 protein, CDR3 DNA. The D gene is left open where the match is weak. Clone size is not always given. Where it is, it says once, few, many or a class for expanded clones.

j_gene: TRBJ1-1
v_gene: TRBV28
d_gene: NA
abundance: many
CDR3aa: CASTRVGNTEAFF
CDR3nt: TGTGCCAGCACTCGGGTAGGTAACACTGAAGCTTTCTTT

j_gene: TRBJ1-2
v_gene: TRBV29-1
d_gene: NA
abundance: many
CDR3aa: CSVEDSTLNYGYTF
CDR3nt: TGCAGCGTTGAAGACAGCACGCTTAACTATGGCTACACCTTC

j_gene: TRBJ1-2
v_gene: TRBV20-1
d_gene: NA
abundance: many
CDR3aa: CSARVRLNYGYTF
CDR3nt: TGCAGTGCTAGAGTTCGGCTTAACTATGGCTACACCTTC

j_gene: TRBJ2-1
v_gene: TRBV20-1
d_gene: NA
abundance: many
CDR3aa: CSCTGYKINNEQFF
CDR3nt: TGCAGTTGTACCGGGTATAAGATCAACAATGAGCAGTTCTTC

j_gene: TRBJ2-2
v_gene: TRBV5-1
d_gene: TRBD2
abundance: many
CDR3aa: CASSGTSGSPGELFF
CDR3nt: TGCGCCAGCAGCGGTACTAGCGGGAGCCCCGGGGAGCTGTTTTTT

j_gene: TRBJ2-3
v_gene: TRBV28
d_gene: NA
abundance: many
CDR3aa: CASSREGLTDTQYF
CDR3nt: TGTGCCAGCAGCCGGGAAGGCCTGACAGATACGCAGTATTTT

j_gene: TRBJ2-1
v_gene: TRBV20-1
d_gene: TRBD2
abundance: NA
CDR3aa: CSASDGTSADNEQFF
CDR3nt: TGCAGTGCTAGTGACGGGACTAGCGCGGACAATGAGCAGTTCTTC

j_gene: TRBJ1-2
v_gene: TRBV27
d_gene: NA
abundance: NA
CDR3aa: CASSHGGTNYGYTF
CDR3nt: TGTGCCAGCAGTCACGGGGGGACTAACTATGGCTACACCTTC

j_gene: TRBJ2-7
v_gene: TRBV18
d_gene: NA
abundance: many
CDR3aa: CASSPPARGYEQYF
CDR3nt: TGTGCCAGCTCACCACCGGCCAGGGGTTACGAGCAGTACTTC

j_gene: TRBJ1-1
v_gene: TRBV7-3
d_gene: NA
abundance: NA
CDR3aa: CASSGGAGEAFF
CDR3nt: TGTGCCAGCAGTGGGGGGGCTGGTGAAGCTTTCTTT

j_gene: TRBJ1-1
v_gene: TRBV5-1
d_gene: NA
abundance: many
CDR3aa: CASSSSRTEGNTEAFF
CDR3nt: TGCGCCAGCAGCTCGTCTCGGACAGAGGGAAACACTGAAGCTTTCTTT

j_gene: TRBJ2-1
v_gene: TRBV7-3
d_gene: TRBD2
abundance: many
CDR3aa: CASSLIAGSYNEQFF
CDR3nt: TGTGCCAGCAGCTTAATAGCGGGCTCCTACAATGAGCAGTTCTTC

j_gene: TRBJ1-1
v_gene: TRBV3-1
d_gene: TRBD1
abundance: many
CDR3aa: CASSLRDREAFF
CDR3nt: TGTGCCAGCAGCCTTCGGGACAGGGAGGCTTTCTTT

j_gene: TRBJ2-1
v_gene: TRBV12-3/TRBV12-4
d_gene: NA
abundance: many
CDR3aa: CASKQSSGPHNEQFF
CDR3nt: TGTGCCAGCAAACAATCAAGCGGGCCACACAATGAGCAGTTCTTC

j_gene: TRBJ1-5
v_gene: TRBV5-1
d_gene: TRBD1
abundance: many
CDR3aa: CASSIQGNQPQHF
CDR3nt: TGCGCCAGCAGCATACAGGGGAATCAGCCCCAGCATTTT

j_gene: TRBJ1-2
v_gene: TRBV5-1
d_gene: NA
abundance: many
CDR3aa: CASSLAAGTGTGYTF
CDR3nt: TGCGCCAGCAGCTTGGCCGCCGGGACCGGAACTGGCTACACCTTC

j_gene: TRBJ1-1
v_gene: TRBV5-1
d_gene: NA
abundance: NA
CDR3aa: CASSFGGRGVDTEAFF
CDR3nt: TGCGCCAGCAGCTTTGGGGGAAGGGGAGTTGACACTGAAGCTTTCTTT

j_gene: TRBJ2-2
v_gene: TRBV28
d_gene: NA
abundance: many
CDR3aa: CASSLERDTGELFF
CDR3nt: TGTGCCAGCAGTTTAGAGAGGGACACCGGGGAGCTGTTTTTT

j_gene: TRBJ1-4
v_gene: TRBV20-1
d_gene: NA
abundance: medium-sized
CDR3aa: CSARSHLLGEKLFF
CDR3nt: TGCAGTGCTAGGAGCCACTTACTGGGTGAAAAACTGTTTTTT

j_gene: TRBJ2-7
v_gene: TRBV20-1
d_gene: NA
abundance: many
CDR3aa: CSARRRESYEQYF
CDR3nt: TGCAGTGCTAGAAGGCGAGAAAGCTACGAGCAGTACTTC

j_gene: TRBJ2-1
v_gene: TRBV28
d_gene: NA
abundance: many
CDR3aa: CASWGGLGGSSYNEQFF
CDR3nt: TGTGCCAGTTGGGGTGGACTAGGGGGTAGCTCCTACAATGAGCAGTTCTTC

j_gene: TRBJ2-5
v_gene: TRBV5-1
d_gene: NA
abundance: few
CDR3aa: CASSLGWQTIQETQYF
CDR3nt: TGCGCCAGCAGCTTGGGATGGCAGACAATCCAAGAGACCCAGTACTTC

j_gene: TRBJ2-3
v_gene: TRBV5-1
d_gene: NA
abundance: NA
CDR3aa: CASQLSTDTQYF
CDR3nt: TGCGCCAGCCAACTAAGCACAGATACGCAGTATTTT

j_gene: TRBJ1-2
v_gene: TRBV25-1
d_gene: NA
abundance: many
CDR3aa: CASSEGMDYGYTF
CDR3nt: TGTGCCAGCAGTGAGGGGATGGACTATGGCTACACCTTC

j_gene: TRBJ2-1
v_gene: TRBV19
d_gene: NA
abundance: many
CDR3aa: CASSIDLPNAGYNEQFF
CDR3nt: TGTGCCAGTAGTATAGACTTGCCCAACGCCGGCTACAATGAGCAGTTCTTC

j_gene: TRBJ1-2
v_gene: TRBV7-9
d_gene: TRBD1
abundance: many
CDR3aa: CASSSWDRRTYTF
CDR3nt: TGTGCCAGCAGCTCTTGGGACAGGCGCACCTACACCTTC

j_gene: TRBJ2-6
v_gene: TRBV12-3/TRBV12-4
d_gene: NA
abundance: NA
CDR3aa: CASSFSGTNVLTF
CDR3nt: TGTGCCAGCAGTTTCTCCGGGACCAACGTCCTGACTTTC

j_gene: TRBJ1-5
v_gene: TRBV29-1
d_gene: NA
abundance: many
CDR3aa: CSVAGTVNQPQHF
CDR3nt: TGCAGCGTCGCCGGGACCGTTAATCAGCCCCAGCATTTT

j_gene: TRBJ2-7
v_gene: TRBV10-3
d_gene: TRBD1
abundance: NA
CDR3aa: CAIRGDRASYEQYF
CDR3nt: TGTGCCATCAGGGGCGACAGGGCTTCCTACGAGCAGTACTTC

j_gene: TRBJ2-1
v_gene: TRBV5-1
d_gene: TRBD2
abundance: NA
CDR3aa: CASSFMTSGYNEQFF
CDR3nt: TGCGCCAGCAGCTTTATGACTAGCGGGTACAATGAGCAGTTCTTC

j_gene: TRBJ2-5
v_gene: TRBV5-1
d_gene: TRBD2
abundance: NA
CDR3aa: CASSTSGRETQYF
CDR3nt: TGCGCCAGCAGCACTAGCGGGAGAGAGACCCAGTACTTC

j_gene: TRBJ1-1
v_gene: TRBV28
d_gene: NA
abundance: many
CDR3aa: CASRTTSAEAFF
CDR3nt: TGTGCCAGCAGGACTACAAGCGCTGAAGCTTTCTTT

j_gene: TRBJ2-3
v_gene: TRBV7-9
d_gene: NA
abundance: many
CDR3aa: CASSFMGGTDTQYF
CDR3nt: TGTGCCAGCAGCTTTATGGGGGGTACAGATACGCAGTATTTT

j_gene: TRBJ2-7
v_gene: TRBV20-1
d_gene: TRBD1
abundance: many
CDR3aa: CSARGQGFYEQYF
CDR3nt: TGCAGTGCTAGGGGACAGGGGTTTTACGAGCAGTACTTC

j_gene: TRBJ1-1
v_gene: TRBV11-3
d_gene: NA
abundance: many
CDR3aa: CASSPHLNTVRPEAFF
CDR3nt: TGTGCCAGCAGCCCCCACCTAAACACAGTCCGCCCTGAAGCTTTCTTT

j_gene: TRBJ1-2
v_gene: TRBV7-9
d_gene: NA
abundance: many
CDR3aa: CASSPPRPSHGYTF
CDR3nt: TGTGCCAGCAGCCCCCCCAGGCCTTCCCATGGCTACACCTTC

j_gene: TRBJ1-3
v_gene: TRBV6-6
d_gene: NA
abundance: many
CDR3aa: CASTAGNTIYF
CDR3nt: TGTGCCAGCACCGCGGGAAACACCATATATTTT

j_gene: TRBJ2-3
v_gene: TRBV9
d_gene: NA
abundance: NA
CDR3aa: CASSPRVQGSADTQYF
CDR3nt: TGTGCCAGCAGCCCAAGGGTGCAGGGGAGCGCAGATACGCAGTATTTT

j_gene: TRBJ2-7
v_gene: TRBV7-2
d_gene: NA
abundance: many
CDR3aa: CASSLASRVPKYEQYF
CDR3nt: TGTGCCAGCAGCTTAGCAAGCAGGGTGCCGAAGTACGAGCAGTACTTC

j_gene: TRBJ1-3
v_gene: TRBV12-3/TRBV12-4
d_gene: NA
abundance: many
CDR3aa: CASSLWLTANSGNTIYF
CDR3nt: TGTGCCAGCAGTTTATGGTTGACGGCGAACTCTGGAAACACCATATATTTT

j_gene: TRBJ2-5
v_gene: TRBV12-3/TRBV12-4
d_gene: TRBD2
abundance: many
CDR3aa: CASASGGRMETQYF
CDR3nt: TGTGCCAGCGCTAGCGGGGGTAGGATGGAGACCCAGTACTTC

j_gene: TRBJ1-6
v_gene: TRBV5-1
d_gene: NA
abundance: NA
CDR3aa: CASSLESLPLHF
CDR3nt: TGCGCCAGCAGCTTGGAATCTCTACCCCTCCACTTT

j_gene: TRBJ2-7
v_gene: TRBV20-1
d_gene: TRBD2
abundance: many
CDR3aa: CSATSGSYEQYF
CDR3nt: TGCAGTGCTACTAGCGGGAGTTACGAGCAGTACTTC

j_gene: TRBJ1-5
v_gene: TRBV5-1
d_gene: NA
abundance: many
CDR3aa: CASSLEGQSNQPQHF
CDR3nt: TGCGCCAGCAGCTTGGAGGGCCAGAGCAATCAGCCCCAGCATTTT

j_gene: TRBJ1-6
v_gene: TRBV27
d_gene: NA
abundance: many
CDR3aa: CASSLFSRTRVNDSPLHF
CDR3nt: TGTGCCAGCAGTTTATTCTCCCGAACCAGGGTCAATGATTCACCCCTCCACTTT

j_gene: TRBJ2-7
v_gene: TRBV20-1
d_gene: TRBD1
abundance: many
CDR3aa: CSANPGQGAYEQYF
CDR3nt: TGCAGTGCTAACCCGGGACAGGGGGCTTACGAGCAGTACTTC

j_gene: TRBJ1-4
v_gene: TRBV29-1
d_gene: NA
abundance: few
CDR3aa: CSVLTENEKLFF
CDR3nt: TGCAGCGTCCTGACGGAGAATGAAAAACTGTTTTTT

j_gene: TRBJ1-1
v_gene: TRBV7-2
d_gene: TRBD1
abundance: many
CDR3aa: CASSSPGQGGTKAFF
CDR3nt: TGTGCCAGCAGCTCACCTGGACAGGGTGGGACGAAGGCTTTCTTT

j_gene: TRBJ2-2
v_gene: TRBV23-1
d_gene: NA
abundance: few
CDR3aa: CASVLNTGELFF
CDR3nt: TGCGCCAGCGTGCTTAACACCGGGGAGCTGTTTTTT

j_gene: TRBJ2-7
v_gene: TRBV10-3
d_gene: NA
abundance: many
CDR3aa: CAISERASYEQYF
CDR3nt: TGTGCCATCAGTGAGAGGGCTTCCTACGAGCAGTACTTC